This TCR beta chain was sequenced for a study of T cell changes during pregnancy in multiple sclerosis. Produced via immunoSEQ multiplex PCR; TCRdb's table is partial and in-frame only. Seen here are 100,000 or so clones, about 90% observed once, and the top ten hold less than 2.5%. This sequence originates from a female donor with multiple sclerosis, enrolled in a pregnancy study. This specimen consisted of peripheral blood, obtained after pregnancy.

In DNA form, the CDR3 reads TGTGCCAGCAGCCCACTCGGGACTAGCGGTAAAGAGACCCAGTACTTC. Translation gives CASSPLGTSGKETQYF. The chain recombines TRBV11-2 with TRBJ2-5; 11 bases fit TRBD2. V was pared by 5 bases and J by 3 bases, with 8 bases of the junction left unmatched. This CDR3 region has 16 residues. Germline V gene lookup returns CDR1 SGHAT and CDR2 FQNNGV.